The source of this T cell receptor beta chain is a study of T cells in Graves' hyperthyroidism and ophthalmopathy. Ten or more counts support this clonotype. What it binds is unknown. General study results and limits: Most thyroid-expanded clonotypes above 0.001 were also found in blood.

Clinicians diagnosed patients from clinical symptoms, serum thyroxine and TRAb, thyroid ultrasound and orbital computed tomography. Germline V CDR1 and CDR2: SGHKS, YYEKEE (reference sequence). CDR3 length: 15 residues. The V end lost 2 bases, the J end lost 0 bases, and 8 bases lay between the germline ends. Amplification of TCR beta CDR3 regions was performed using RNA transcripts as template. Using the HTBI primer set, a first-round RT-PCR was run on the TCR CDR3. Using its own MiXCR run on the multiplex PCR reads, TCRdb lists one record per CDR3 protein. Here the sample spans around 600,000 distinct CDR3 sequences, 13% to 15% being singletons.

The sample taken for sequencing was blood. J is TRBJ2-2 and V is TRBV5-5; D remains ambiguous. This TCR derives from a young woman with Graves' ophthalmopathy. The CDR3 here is CASSFPRTNTGELFF. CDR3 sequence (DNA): TGTGCCAGCAGCTTTCCTAGGACGAACACCGGGGAGCTGTTTTTT.